The 26 T cell receptor beta chains given below trace back to one sample, sequenced in a study of blood T cell repertoires in COVID-19. Sequenced by immunoSEQ multiplex PCR; TCRdb stores in-frame clones only, minus some. Among about 320,000 clones listed, roughly nine tenths were seen once. Material: PBMCs or T cells enriched from blood (not recorded which). Receptors originate from a man between 60 and 75 years old who had recovered from COVID-19.

The V call is TRBV16, the J call TRBJ1-1, with TRBD1 matching over 8 bases. The CDR3 covers 16 residues. Germline values: CDR1 KGHSY, CDR2 FQNENV. Unmatched junction bases numbered 11, after V lost 0 bases and J lost 8 bases. In DNA form, the CDR3 reads TGTGCCAGCAGCCAATCCCCCACCCTCCGGGACAGGGAAGCTTTCTTT. Translation gives CASSQSPTLRDREAFF. Together with reference TRBV16 and TRBJ1-1, the CDR3 gives the full variable domain: GEEVAQTPKHLVRGEGQKAKLYCAPIKGHSYVFWYQQVLKNEFKFLISFQNENVFDETGMPKERFSAKCLPNSPCSLEIQATKLEDSAVYFCASSQSPTLRDREAFFGQGTRLTVV.

CDR3 DNA: TGTGCCAGCAGTCGGACTAGCGGGTACACCGGGGAGCTGTTTTTT. As protein: CASSRTSGYTGELFF. The rearrangement uses TRBV6-5 and TRBJ2-2; 11 nucleotides match TRBD2. The J segment lost 3 bases and the V segment lost 5 bases, leaving 2 bases of the junction unmatched. The CDR3 contains 15 residues. Germline CDR1 MNHEY, CDR2 SVGAGI.

The chain has TRBV19 and TRBJ1-5; 7 nucleotides line up with TRBD1. This CDR3 comprises 14 residues. CDR1 and CDR2 from the germline V gene are LNHDA and SQIVND (reference sequence). The trim removed 4 bases at V and 7 bases at J, leaving 7 bases unmatched. CDR3 nucleotides: TGTGCCAGTAGTACTCAAGACAGGGTGCAGCCCCAGCATTTT. It specifies CASSTQDRVQPQHF. The full variable domain, in which reference TRBV19 and TRBJ1-5 provide the parts outside the CDR3, is DGGITQSPKYLFRKEGQNVTLSCEQNLNHDAMYWYRQDPGQGLRLIYYSQIVNDFQKGDIAEGYSVSREKKESFPLTVTSAQKNPTAFYLCASSTQDRVQPQHFGDGTRLSIL.

The chain uses TRBV4-1 and TRBJ2-5; 9 nucleotides align to TRBD1. Trimming removed 4 bases from V and 5 bases from J; junction bases left unmatched: 14. Per the germline V gene, CDR1 is MGHRA and CDR2 is YSYEKL. The CDR3 is 17 amino acids. Here the CDR3 DNA reads TGCGCCAGCAGCCGGTTCTTACAGGGGGCGATGGGGGAGACCCAGTACTTC. Encoded protein: CASSRFLQGAMGETQYF.

The V gene is TRBV6-1, the J gene TRBJ1-5, with a possible D match to TRBD1 (5 bases). Looked up from germline, CDR1 is MNHNS and CDR2 is SASEGT. Between the trimmed V and J ends, which lost 2 bases and 7 bases, there was a span of 9 bases. The CDR3 contains 13 residues. In DNA form, the CDR3 reads TGTGCCAGCAGTGAACCTCGGGGGCAGCCCCAGCATTTT. Translated, it gives CASSEPRGQPQHF.

The chain carries TRBV15 and TRBJ2-7; 12 nucleotides line up with TRBD1. CDR3 length: 15 amino acids. Germline loops: CDR1 LNHNV, CDR2 YYDKDF (reference sequence). V lost 3 bases and J lost 4; bases outside the gene matches: 4. The CDR3 region is CATSREGQGAYEQYF. In DNA, the CDR3 is TGTGCCACCAGCAGGGAGGGACAGGGGGCTTACGAGCAGTACTTC.

The chain employs TRBV18 and TRBJ2-1; perhaps TRBD2 as D (5 bases). Trimming removed 1 base from V and 3 bases from J, with 13 bases in between. The CDR3 loop spans 16 amino acids. The germline V gene has CDR1 KGHSH and CDR2 LQKENI. The CDR3 nucleotides read TGTGCCAGCTCACCACGTTCCAGCGGAAACTACAATGAGCAGTTCTTC. It codes for CASSPRSSGNYNEQFF. Supplemented by reference TRBV18 and TRBJ2-1, the full variable domain reads NAGVMQNPRHLVRRRGQEARLRCSPMKGHSHVYWYRQLPEEGLKFMVYLQKENIIDESGMPKERFSAEFPKEGPSILRIQQVVRGDSAAYFCASSPRSSGNYNEQFFGPGTRLTVL.

The chain uses TRBV4-1 and TRBJ2-1, with 13 bases lining up with TRBD2. J lost 4 bases, V lost 0 bases, and 0 bases had no gene match. The CDR3 loop spans 16 amino acids. Germline V gene data show CDR1 as MGHRA and CDR2 as YSYEKL. The CDR3 nucleotides read TGCGCCAGCAGCCAAGAGACTAGCGGGGGGTACAATGAGCAGTTCTTC. Its protein product is CASSQETSGGYNEQFF.

The V call is TRBV2, the J call TRBJ1-1; 9 positions agree with TRBD1. The germline CDR1 and CDR2 sequences are SNHLY and FYNNEI. With 6 bases clipped from V and 1 base from J, the junction kept 3 bases outside the gene matches. The CDR3 contains 14 residues. The CDR3 nucleotides are TGTGCCAGCAGGGACAGGGGACCGAACACTGAAGCTTTCTTT. Translation: CASRDRGPNTEAFF.

The chain links TRBV9 to TRBJ1-2; 8 bases align to TRBD1. There are 13 residues in the CDR3. The V segment lost 3 bases and the J segment 4 bases; nucleotides outside the gene matches: 2. Looked up from germline, CDR1 is SGDLS and CDR2 is YYNGEE. The CDR3 protein is CASSGTGGYGYTF. The CDR3 bases are TGTGCCAGCAGCGGAACAGGGGGCTATGGCTACACCTTC.

The genes are TRBV29-1 and TRBJ1-5; no firm D call. Germline CDR1 and CDR2: SQVTM and ANQGSEA. Between the trimmed V and J ends, which lost 4 bases and 2 bases, there was a span of 6 bases. There are 12 residues in the CDR3. DNA for the CDR3: TGCAGCGTTGGTCAGGGCAATCAGCCCCAGCATTTT. It specifies CSVGQGNQPQHF.

The chain uses TRBV2 and TRBJ2-7; D is perhaps TRBD1 (5 bases). There are 13 residues in the CDR3. Trimming shortened V by 5 bases and J by 4 bases, and 12 bases separated the two germline ends. Germline CDR1 and CDR2: SNHLY and FYNNEI. CDR3 in amino acids: CASSIGQPYEQYF. The CDR3 DNA reads TGTGCCAGCAGTATAGGACAACCGTACGAGCAGTACTTC.

The chain carries TRBV9 and TRBJ1-1, with a possible D match to TRBD1 (5 bases). CDR1 and CDR2 (germline): SGDLS, YYNGEE. V lost 4 bases and J lost 0, with 10 bases in between. This CDR3 has 14 residues. Here the CDR3 DNA reads TGTGCCAGCAGCAGACAGAGGATGAACACTGAAGCTTTCTTT. This encodes CASSRQRMNTEAFF. The whole variable domain, remainder taken from reference TRBV9 and TRBJ1-1, is DSGVTQTPKHLITATGQRVTLRCSPRSGDLSVYWYQQSLDQGLQFLIQYYNGEERAKGNILERFSAQQFPDLHSELNLSSLELGDSALYFCASSRQRMNTEAFFGQGTRLTVV.

This clone appeared a single time. This chain joins TRBV18 and TRBJ2-7; 11 bases are a match to TRBD1. V lost 1 base to trimming and J lost 2 bases; unmatched junction nucleotides: 1. CDR1 is KGHSH and CDR2 is LQKENI in the germline V gene. The CDR3 is 15 amino acids. CDR3 nucleotides: TGTGCCAGCTCACCACGGACAGGGGGCACCTACGAGCAGTACTTC. Protein: CASSPRTGGTYEQYF.

The rearrangement links TRBV10-3 to TRBJ1-1; maybe TRBD1 (5 bases). The germline gives CDR1 ENHRY, CDR2 SYGVKD. This CDR3 has 13 amino acids. V lost 3 bases and J lost 3, with 8 bases in between. The CDR3 protein is CAISDATDTEAFF. The CDR3 DNA follows: TGTGCCATCAGTGATGCGACAGACACTGAAGCTTTCTTT.

This chain uses TRBV6-5 with TRBJ2-7, with D perhaps TRBD2 (5 bases). Germline CDR1 and CDR2: MNHEY and SVGAGI. V dropped 2 bases and J dropped 3 bases, with 11 bases sitting between them. The CDR3 runs to 14 residues. The CDR3: CASSYGGSDYEQYF. DNA of the CDR3: TGTGCCAGCAGTTACGGAGGATCTGACTACGAGCAGTACTTC.

This chain connects TRBV4-3 to TRBJ2-6; D ambiguous. CDR3 size: 20 residues. Germline V gene lookup returns CDR1 LGHNA and CDR2 YSLEER. The V end was cut by 3 bases, the J end by 0 bases, with 21 bases between. CDR3 amino acids: CASSQRFTQEPYSGANVLTF. DNA of the CDR3: TGCGCCAGCAGCCAGCGATTCACGCAGGAACCCTACTCTGGGGCCAACGTCCTGACTTTC.

V gene TRBV29-1 combines with J gene TRBJ2-7; 7 bases map to TRBD1. The CDR3 length is 15 residues. Trimming cost V 1 base and J 3 bases; bases outside gene matches: 9. The germline gives CDR1 SQVTM, CDR2 ANQGSEA. The CDR3 region has the DNA TGCAGCGTTGAAGGTTTGACAGGGAAGAACTACGAGCAGTACTTC. Amino acids: CSVEGLTGKNYEQYF.

The DNA for the CDR3 is TGCGCCAGCAGCTGGCGAGACAGGGGGCCTGTCAATGAGCAGTTCTTC. Protein product: CASSWRDRGPVNEQFF. The chain combines TRBV5-1 with TRBJ2-1; 10 bases line up with TRBD1. V lost 3 bases to trimming and J lost 6 bases; unmatched junction nucleotides: 9. The CDR3 consists of 16 residues. The germline V gene has CDR1 SGHRS and CDR2 YFSETQ.

This chain links TRBV7-2 with TRBJ1-1; tentatively, D is TRBD1 (6 bases). Trimming left V 2 bases short and J 2 bases short, with 15 bases between. Germline V gene lookup returns CDR1 SGHTA and CDR2 FQGNSA. The CDR3 loop spans 16 amino acids. CDR3 amino acids: CASSLMSGASNTEAFF. For the CDR3, the DNA is TGTGCCAGCAGCTTAATGTCAGGGGCTTCTAACACTGAAGCTTTCTTT.

The J gene is TRBJ1-1, the V gene TRBV5-1; no clear D. Between the trimmed V and J ends, which lost 2 bases and 1 base, there was a span of 9 bases. The germline V gene encodes CDR1 SGHRS and CDR2 YFSETQ. This CDR3 has 14 amino acids. The CDR3 is CASSFQVQNTEAFF. CDR3 nucleotides: TGCGCCAGCAGCTTTCAGGTTCAGAACACTGAAGCTTTCTTT.

V is TRBV30 and J is TRBJ1-1, with D hard to call. CDR1 GTSNPN and CDR2 SVGIG come from the germline V gene (reference sequence). CDR3 length: 13 amino acids. The V gene lost 3 bases and the J gene lost 7 bases, with 15 bases spanning the gap. For the CDR3, the DNA is TGTGCCTGGAGAAACGACCCCCGCGGTGAAGCTTTCTTT. Translated, it gives CAWRNDPRGEAFF.

The rearrangement joins TRBV18 to TRBJ1-6; D is unresolved. The V gene lost 2 bases and the J gene lost 4 bases, with 9 bases spanning the gap. The CDR3 runs to 15 residues. CDR1 and CDR2 from the germline V gene are KGHSH and LQKENI. CDR3 DNA: TGTGCCAGCTCACCAAGTAGAGATTATAATTCACCCCTCCACTTT. Encoded protein: CASSPSRDYNSPLHF.

J is TRBJ1-2 and V is TRBV15, with D hard to call. The germline CDR1 and CDR2 sequences are LNHNV and YYDKDF (reference sequence). The CDR3 has 19 residues. Trimming stripped 1 base from V and 0 bases from J, with 21 bases between. The CDR3 loop reads CATSRGLSRGASSNYGYTF. The CDR3 nucleotides read TGTGCCACCAGCAGAGGCCTCTCGAGAGGCGCATCCTCTAACTATGGCTACACCTTC.

The V call is TRBV12-3 or TRBV12-4, the J call TRBJ1-2; maybe TRBD1 (5 bases). Deletions cut 6 bases from V and 8 bases from J, with 16 bases between. The CDR3 spans 13 residues. The CDR3 bases are TGTGCCAGCAGGCTAATAGGGGATCGGGGCTACACCTTC. Protein product: CASRLIGDRGYTF.

This clone was picked up one time. This chain links TRBV6-1 with TRBJ1-1; a possible D gene is TRBD1 (5 bases). CDR1 is MNHNS and CDR2 is SASEGT in the germline V gene. V was trimmed by 0 bases and J by 8 bases, leaving 22 bases between them. The CDR3 totals 17 residues. Here the CDR3 DNA reads TGTGCCAGCAGTGAAGCGGTAATAAAGCAGGGAGGTATAGAAGCTTTCTTT. This translates into CASSEAVIKQGGIEAFF.